Below, 32 T cell receptor beta chains from the same sample are listed, as sequenced in a study of blood T cell repertoires in COVID-19. The data were produced by immunoSEQ multiplex PCR, yet TCRdb's version contains in-frame clones alone and is incomplete. Of over 250,000 clones listed, 90% are singletons. Sequencing used peripheral blood. These receptor sequences come from a woman in her forties or fifties with COVID-19, enrolled during active disease.

The chain couples TRBV6-5 to TRBJ1-2, with D hard to call. Trimming left V 0 bases short and J 4 bases short, with 12 bases between. Germline V gives CDR1 MNHEY, CDR2 SVGAGI. This CDR3 has 15 amino acids. CDR3 in amino acids: CASSYSDTSAYGYTF. The CDR3 region has the DNA TGTGCCAGCAGTTACTCCGACACTTCGGCCTATGGCTACACCTTC.

This clone was seen just once. The chain is built from TRBV7-9 and TRBJ1-4, with 7 bases matching TRBD1. With 5 bases clipped from V and 4 bases from J, the junction kept 7 bases outside the gene matches. In germline, CDR1 is SEHNR, CDR2 FQNEAQ (reference sequence). This CDR3 comprises 15 residues. CDR3 nucleotides: TGTGCCAGCAGCACCCTCGGGACAGATAATGAAAAACTGTTTTTT. Amino acid sequence: CASSTLGTDNEKLFF. Based on the CDR3 plus reference TRBV7-9 and TRBJ1-4, the full variable domain is DTGVSQNPRHKITKRGQNVTFRCDPISEHNRLYWYRQTLGQGPEFLTYFQNEAQLEKSRLLSDRFSAERPKGSFSTLEIQRTEQGDSAMYLCASSTLGTDNEKLFFGSGTQLSVL.

This chain links TRBV10-3 with TRBJ2-7, with D perhaps TRBD2 (6 bases). The CDR3 runs 13 residues. Per the germline V gene, CDR1 is ENHRY and CDR2 is SYGVKD. With 2 bases removed from V and 3 bases from J, the gap between germline ends came to 8 bases. The CDR3 nucleotides read TGTGCCATCAGTGAGGGAGGGAACTACGAGCAGTACTTC. Protein sequence: CAISEGGNYEQYF.

The genes are TRBV10-2 and TRBJ1-2; 7 bases are a match to TRBD1. Germline V gene lookup returns CDR1 WSHSY and CDR2 SAAADI. CDR3 size: 15 residues. J was trimmed by 2 bases and V by 6 bases; bases with no gene match: 9. CDR3 DNA sequence: TGCGCCAGCAGCCCCGGGACAGCGAACAACTATGGCTACACCTTC. It translates to CASSPGTANNYGYTF.

This clone was observed once. V gene TRBV5-1 combines with J gene TRBJ2-7; 7 bases fit TRBD1. J gave up 3 bases and V 2 bases, and 8 bases lay outside the gene matches. The length of the CDR3 is 15 residues. Germline CDR1 is SGHRS and CDR2 is YFSETQ. In DNA, the CDR3 is TGCGCCAGCAGCTTTTCAGGACAGGTGAACTACGAGCAGTACTTC. It codes for CASSFSGQVNYEQYF. The whole variable domain, filled in from reference TRBV5-1 and TRBJ2-7, reads KAGVTQTPRYLIKTRGQQVTLSCSPISGHRSVSWYQQTPGQGLQFLFEYFSETQRNKGNFPGRFSGRQFSNSRSEMNVSTLELGDSALYLCASSFSGQVNYEQYFGPGTRLTVT.

The V gene is TRBV30, the J gene TRBJ1-1, with D uncertain. This CDR3 is 13 amino acids long. With 0 bases removed from V and 1 base from J, the gap between germline ends came to 6 bases. CDR1 GTSNPN and CDR2 SVGIG come from the germline V gene (reference sequence). For the CDR3, the DNA is TGTGCCTGGAGTGTATACAGGAACACTGAAGCTTTCTTT. Protein product: CAWSVYRNTEAFF. The full variable domain, in which reference TRBV30 and TRBJ1-1 provide the parts outside the CDR3, is SQTIHQWPATLVQPVGSPLSLECTVEGTSNPNLYWYRQAAGRGLQLLFYSVGIGQISSEVPQNLSASRPQDRQFILSSKKLLLSDSGFYLCAWSVYRNTEAFFGQGTRLTVV.

V and J are TRBV3-1 (or the pseudogene TRBV3-2) and TRBJ1-1; 7 positions match TRBD1. With 1 base clipped from V and 4 bases from J, the junction kept 0 bases outside the gene matches. The CDR3 has 13 residues. Per the germline V gene, CDR1 is LGHDT and CDR2 is YNNKEL (reference sequence). CDR3 loop: CASSQAGGTEAFF. The CDR3 bases are TGTGCCAGCAGCCAAGCAGGGGGCACTGAAGCTTTCTTT.

The genes are TRBV19 and TRBJ2-6, with D possibly matching TRBD1 (6 bases). Germline CDR1 LNHDA, CDR2 SQIVND (reference sequence). The CDR3 extends over 13 amino acids. V gave up 11 bases and J gave up 4 bases, with 12 bases separating them. CDR3 sequence: CAGRGTGANVLTF. The DNA for the CDR3 is TGTGCCGGCAGGGGTACCGGGGCCAACGTCCTGACTTTC.

The chain employs TRBV5-1 and TRBJ2-3; the D is unclear. The CDR3 consists of 14 residues. The germline CDR1 and CDR2 sequences are SGHRS and YFSETQ. Trimming cost V 5 bases and J 2 bases, with 12 bases left between them. CDR3: CASRVSYHTDTQYF. CDR3 nucleotide sequence: TGCGCCAGCAGGGTCTCCTACCACACAGATACGCAGTATTTT.

The chain joins TRBV5-1 to TRBJ1-2; D call uncertain. CDR1 and CDR2 (germline): SGHRS, YFSETQ. The CDR3 length is 15 residues. Trimming left V 0 bases short and J 5 bases short, with 14 bases between. Here the CDR3 DNA reads TGCGCCAGCAGCTTGGTGTACAACTCCAGGTATGGCTACACCTTC. Encoded protein: CASSLVYNSRYGYTF.

The chain joins TRBV6-2 or TRBV6-3 to TRBJ1-1; D not resolved. Deletions cut 0 bases from V and 1 base from J, with 9 bases between. This CDR3 is 15 amino acids long. The germline gives CDR1 MNHEY, CDR2 SVGEGT. The CDR3 sequence: CASSYSRGSNTEAFF. The CDR3 region has the DNA TGTGCCAGCAGTTACTCGCGGGGTTCGAACACTGAAGCTTTCTTT.

The J gene is TRBJ2-7, the V gene TRBV27; 11 bases are a match to TRBD2. Per germline, CDR1 MNHEY and CDR2 SMNVEV (reference sequence). The ends lost 6 bases at V and 2 bases at J; junction bases unmatched: 6. This CDR3 region has 15 residues. CDR3 DNA: TGTGCCAGCAGCCCTGGGACTAGCGGACCCTACGAGCAGTACTTC. It yields the protein CASSPGTSGPYEQYF.

This clone has just a few counts. This chain uses TRBV12-5 with TRBJ1-5, with D hard to call. V was cut by 6 bases and J by 2 bases, with 11 bases left in between. Germline CDR1 is LGHNT and CDR2 is FRNRAP. This CDR3 has 14 amino acids. The CDR3 region is CASGEAGRNQPQHF. In nucleotides, the CDR3 is TGTGCTAGTGGGGAGGCCGGGCGCAATCAGCCCCAGCATTTT.

The chain couples TRBV30 to TRBJ2-7, with TRBD2 identical over 10 bases. This CDR3 has 15 amino acids. Losses at the gene ends were 4 bases for V and 7 bases for J; bases not matched to a gene: 13. The germline V gene encodes CDR1 GTSNPN and CDR2 SVGIG (reference sequence). CDR3 nucleotide sequence: TGTGCCTGGACCAATATTGGAGCGGGAGGGGGGGAGCAGTACTTC. Amino acid sequence: CAWTNIGAGGGEQYF.

The V gene is TRBV4-2, the J gene TRBJ1-5; tentative D call: TRBD1 (5 bases). The V end lost 1 base, the J end lost 3 bases, and 7 bases lay between the germline ends. The germline gives CDR1 LGHNA, CDR2 YNFKEQ. The CDR3 runs 14 residues. CDR3 region: CASSQGQINQPQHF. In DNA form, the CDR3 reads TGTGCCAGCAGCCAAGGACAGATCAATCAGCCCCAGCATTTT.

A few counts support this clone. The chain has TRBV21-1 and TRBJ2-1; TRBD1 reflects the table's D call only, with no check against the DNA. TRBV21-1 is shown as a pseudogene. The length of the CDR3 is 16 residues. The CDR3: CASSTRSGTGGAEQFF. DNA for the CDR3: TGTGCCAGCAGCACTCGTTCCGGGACAGGGGGAGCCGAGCAGTTCTTC.

The count of this clone is one. The V call is TRBV19, the J call TRBJ1-3; D is uncertain. This CDR3 is built from 12 residues. Germline CDR1 is LNHDA and CDR2 is SQIVND (reference sequence). Trimming shortened V by 7 bases and J by 4 bases, and 8 bases separated the two germline ends. The DNA for the CDR3 is TGTGCCAGTAATCTTCGGGGAAACACCATATATTTT. Protein sequence: CASNLRGNTIYF.

The genes are TRBV11-2 and TRBJ1-1; 8 bases agree with TRBD1. J gave up 1 base and V 3 bases, and 7 bases lay outside the gene matches. CDR3 size: 16 residues. Germline CDR1 and CDR2: SGHAT and FQNNGV. The CDR3 DNA is TGTGCCAGCAGCTTGGGAACCGGGACAGGGAACACTGAAGCTTTCTTT. It translates to CASSLGTGTGNTEAFF. Full variable domain (rest looked up from reference TRBV11-2 and TRBJ1-1): EAGVAQSPRYKIIEKRQSVAFWCNPISGHATLYWYQQILGQGPKLLIQFQNNGVVDDSQLPKDRFSAERLKGVDSTLKIQPAKLEDSAVYLCASSLGTGTGNTEAFFGQGTRLTVV.

The rearrangement joins TRBV28 to TRBJ1-1; TRBD1 matches 10 bases. The CDR3 loop spans 14 amino acids. The germline CDR1 and CDR2 sequences are MDHEN and SYDVKM. V lost 5 bases and J lost 6; bases outside the gene matches: 6. CDR3 DNA sequence: TGTGCCAGCAGTGGGGGACAGGGGAATTCTGAAGCTTTCTTT. Translating it yields CASSGGQGNSEAFF.

The CDR3 DNA is TGTGCCAGTAGTATTTCCGGGACAGGGATCTATGGCTACACCTTC. As protein: CASSISGTGIYGYTF. V is TRBV19 and J is TRBJ1-2, with 9 bases matching TRBD1. The CDR3 loop spans 15 amino acids. From germline, CDR1 is LNHDA and CDR2 SQIVND (reference sequence). V lost 3 bases, J lost 4 bases, and 6 bases stayed unmatched.

V and J are TRBV2 and TRBJ1-2; D is perhaps TRBD1 (5 bases). Germline V CDR1 and CDR2: SNHLY, FYNNEI. The CDR3 length is 15 residues. The V and J ends lost 1 base and 4 bases respectively, with 13 bases between them. The DNA for the CDR3 is TGTGCCAGCAGTGAAGGTCGGGGGTTGGGCTATGGCTACACCTTC. Its translation is CASSEGRGLGYGYTF.

The V and J genes are TRBV18 and TRBJ2-3; D unresolved. The germline V gene has CDR1 KGHSH and CDR2 LQKENI. CDR3 length: 16 amino acids. V lost 1 base to trimming and J lost 2 bases, with 13 bases between them. The CDR3 DNA is TGTGCCAGCTCACCACTAGATTCTCCCGCCACAGATACGCAGTATTTT. It codes for CASSPLDSPATDTQYF.

V gene TRBV11-2 combines with J gene TRBJ2-1; 9 nucleotides match TRBD2. From germline, CDR1 is SGHAT and CDR2 FQNNGV. This CDR3 is 14 amino acids long. Unmatched junction bases numbered 2, after V lost 5 bases and J lost 3 bases. CDR3 in amino acids: CASSKAGGYNEQFF. The CDR3 coding sequence is TGTGCCAGCAGCAAAGCGGGGGGCTACAATGAGCAGTTCTTC.

V is TRBV6-5 and J is TRBJ2-7; 7 bases agree with TRBD2. V shed 6 bases and J 3 bases; nucleotides not matched to a gene: 11. The CDR3 is 15 amino acids. Germline values: CDR1 MNHEY, CDR2 SVGAGI. The CDR3 nucleotides are TGTGCCAGCAGGCCTGACGCGGGGGTCTTCTACGAGCAGTACTTC. This encodes CASRPDAGVFYEQYF.

J is TRBJ1-1 and V is TRBV24-1; no firm D call. This CDR3 region has 12 residues. V was cut by 5 bases and J by 5 bases, with 8 bases left in between. Germline-derived CDR1 and CDR2 are KGHDR and SFDVKD. Here the CDR3 DNA reads TGTGCCACCAGTGGGACTGGAACTGAAGCTTTCTTT. Translating gives CATSGTGTEAFF.

This chain joins TRBV11-3 and TRBJ2-7; 11 nucleotides match TRBD2. V shed 5 bases and J 6 bases; nucleotides not matched to a gene: 12. Germline CDR1 reads SGHNT; CDR2 reads YENEEA. The CDR3 length is 16 residues. The CDR3 DNA sequence: TGTGCCAGCAGCCCTCCAAGACTAGCGGGATACGTCGAGCAGTACTTC. Protein sequence: CASSPPRLAGYVEQYF.

V and J are TRBV10-2 and TRBJ2-4, with 13 bases matching TRBD2. With 6 bases clipped from V and 7 bases from J, the junction kept 6 bases outside the gene matches. CDR1 is WSHSY and CDR2 is SAAADI in the germline V gene. The length of the CDR3 is 15 residues. The CDR3 DNA sequence: TGCGCCAGCAGCCGGACTAGCGGGAGCCAGAACATTCAGTACTTC. Its translation is CASSRTSGSQNIQYF.

The rearrangement joins TRBV5-1 to TRBJ1-1; D is undetermined. This CDR3 contains 15 residues. Germline CDR1 SGHRS, CDR2 YFSETQ. The ends were cut back, 4 bases at V and 1 base at J, with 14 bases in the middle. CDR3 region: CASSLGRPTNTEAFF. CDR3 nucleotide sequence: TGCGCCAGCAGCCTGGGGAGGCCGACGAACACTGAAGCTTTCTTT.

This rearrangement joins TRBV12-3 or TRBV12-4 to TRBJ1-2; 7 nucleotides line up with TRBD1. Trimming removed 8 bases from V and 4 bases from J; junction bases left unmatched: 7. The CDR3 is made up of 13 amino acids. CDR3 in DNA: TGTGCCAGCGGGGACAGCCGATCCTATGGCTACACCTTC. It is translated as CASGDSRSYGYTF.

The chain recombines TRBV5-8 with TRBJ2-4; D might be TRBD2 (6 bases). The CDR3 is 15 residues long. Trimming cost V 1 base and J 3 bases, with 11 bases left between them. CDR1 is SGHTS and CDR2 is YDEGEE in the germline V gene. The CDR3 spells CASSLWMGGKNIQYF. CDR3 nucleotide sequence: TGTGCCAGCAGCTTGTGGATGGGAGGCAAAAACATTCAGTACTTC.

This clone showed up just a few times. The rearrangement uses TRBV6-5 and TRBJ1-2; 8 positions agree with TRBD1. The ends lost 6 bases at V and 5 bases at J; junction bases unmatched: 8. Germline CDR1 MNHEY, CDR2 SVGAGI. The CDR3 loop spans 14 amino acids. In DNA form, the CDR3 reads TGTGCCAGCAGACGGACAGGGTTTGGGTATGGCTACACCTTC. Translation: CASRRTGFGYGYTF.

The chain employs TRBV11-2 and TRBJ1-2, with 7 bases identical to TRBD1. V was clipped by 5 bases and J by 3 bases; unmatched bases: 9. Germline CDR1 SGHAT, CDR2 FQNNGV. The CDR3 totals 15 residues. The CDR3 nucleotides read TGTGCCAGCAGCCCCAACCCGACAGGGCACTATGGCTACACCTTC. Residues: CASSPNPTGHYGYTF.